Given below is one T cell receptor beta chain in context. The sample comes from a study of blood T cell repertoires in COVID-19. Study information: The United States, Italy and Spain were the sources of the acute and convalescent COVID-19 samples. Sources were T cells, B-cell-depleted T cells, or PBMCs; the material itself was cDNA or gDNA.

In the study's own analysis: Amplification with reference gene primers provided the estimates of nucleated cell counts. TCRdb's copy holds only in-frame clones and misses some; the assay was immunoSEQ multiplex PCR. V and J calls and clone size are copied from that table; D and trimming were computed from the DNA. The sample yields under 250,000 clones, 82% seen once. Deletions cut 3 bases from V and 6 bases from J, with 12 bases between. The CDR3 contains 14 residues. Per germline, CDR1 MNHEY and CDR2 SVGEGT. Sequencing was performed on peripheral blood. The clonotype originates from a woman aged 18 to 35 with acute or convalescent COVID-19. This chain joins TRBV6-2 or TRBV6-3 and TRBJ1-5; D gene uncertain. The CDR3 sequence is CASSYTSYGQPQHF. In DNA, the CDR3 is TGTGCCAGCAGTTATACCTCGTACGGTCAGCCCCAGCATTTT.